This T cell receptor beta chain appears in the sequencing data of a study of OX40 agonist ivuxolimab in advanced cancers. Germline-derived CDR1 and CDR2 are SNHLY and FYNNEI. V was pared by 7 bases and J by 4 bases, with 14 bases between. The CDR3 sequence is 13 residues long. Sequencing was performed with immunoSEQ multiplex PCR; in TCRdb, only in-frame clones are kept and a portion is missing. The sample shows tens of thousands of clones, roughly four fifths of them seen only once. The TCR originated in an adult with an advanced solid tumor such as melanoma, head and neck, liver or kidney cancer. Here the sequenced sample was CD4+ or CD8+ T cells sorted from blood, taken in a trial of the OX40 agonist ivuxolimab. The chain couples TRBV2 to TRBJ2-7, with a weak D call TRBD2 (6 bases). This CDR3 reads CASKGTFTYEQYF. CDR3 in DNA: TGTGCCAGCAAGGGGACTTTTACGTACGAGCAGTACTTC.